The clone carrying this T cell receptor beta chain has ten or more counts. As yet, its antigen is unknown. TCR libraries were built in bulk with a published protocol and specific TCR primers. A single record per CDR3 protein comes from TCRdb applying MiXCR to the PCR reads. The data contain 550,000 to 750,000 distinct CDR3 sequences, 15% to 20% of them seen just once; the ten biggest clones take up under 0.95%. When naive CD8 T cells were sorted, they were gated as CD8+CD4-CCR7+CD45RA+. This sample stems from a study of molecular identifiers for immune sequencing clone quantification. Overall study context: In the replicates, RNA derived from 20,000 or 100,000 naive CD8 cells was divided into five parts, and four were sequenced. Study results and caveats: Jurkat TCR RNA spiked in from one cell (amid roughly 970,000 naive cells) was reportedly detectable.

V was clipped by 4 bases and J by 7 bases; unmatched bases: 3. From germline, CDR1 is MGHRA and CDR2 YSYEKL. The CDR3 extends over 15 amino acids. This sequence was found in a human donor in good health. Some libraries in this study had Jurkat cell RNA spiked in. Sequenced input: naive CD8+ T cells from blood, with Jurkat cell RNA spiked in. Subset of the sample: FACS-sorted CD8+CD4-CCR7+CD45RA+ naive T cells. The rearrangement joins TRBV4-1 to TRBJ2-1, with 14 bases aligning to TRBD2. CDR3 bases: TGCGCCAGCAGCCCGGGACTAGCGGGAGCGAATGAGCAGTTCTTC. The encoded protein is CASSPGLAGANEQFF.